This TCR beta chain was captured by sequencing in a study of tumor-infiltrating lymphocytes in primary liver carcinoma. Study as a whole: Staging of the tumors gave T1-T3 N0M0, with widths of about 4 to 10 cm.

TCR beta cDNA was reverse-transcribed from approximately 0.45 ug of total RNA. The reaction used a constant-region primer and ProtoScript II reverse transcriptase. Investigators got TCR beta libraries out of three nested multiplex PCR rounds, done with slightly modified ARM-PCR. The two initial PCR rounds, nine to eleven cycles each, used TRBV1-TRBV30 forward and C-beta reverse primers. TCRdb recomputed calls from the multiplex PCR reads with MiXCR, one row per CDR3 protein. Of approximately 310,000 distinct CDR3 sequences listed, 50% to 70% were seen once; the top ten hold 9%. Regarding the study as a whole: Samples were bulk unsorted, so CD4+ and CD8+ repertoires were not compared.

The CDR3 contains 16 residues. Germline values: CDR1 SGHKS, CDR2 YYEKEE (reference sequence). Both blood RNA, taken from unsorted whole blood, and germline DNA were extracted. Presurgery, around 4 milliliters of peripheral blood were collected. On this clonotype itself: Its antigen is not known. A junction end diverges from the germline sequence, so it may reflect a read error.

The sequence was obtained from a man between 35 and 55 years old with primary liver carcinoma and hepatitis B virus infection. Specimen: peripheral blood. V usage is TRBV5-5 and J usage is TRBJ2-7, with 8 positions matching TRBD1. CDR3 sequence: CTSSLAWPGGNYEQYF. The DNA for the CDR3 is TGTACCAGCAGCTTGGCCTGGCCAGGGGGCAACTACGAGCAGTACTTC.